One sample yielded the 15 T cell receptor beta chains listed below, sequenced in a study of cytomegalovirus exposure and HLA in healthy donors. In the PCR, 60 Vbeta and 13 Jbeta primers were used. Only in-frame clones appear in the TCRdb table, and some are missing; sequencing was by immunoSEQ multiplex PCR. The table includes 90,000 to 120,000 clones, over 60% detected once. The sample taken for sequencing was PBMCs. The receptors originated from a woman under 30 in good health and CMV-seropositive.

The genes are TRBV5-8 and TRBJ2-6; unclear D gene. Germline assignment: CDR1 SGHTS and CDR2 YDEGEE. This CDR3 spans 15 amino acids. V lost 1 base and J 1 base, leaving 6 bases between the germline ends. The CDR3 coding sequence is TGTGCCAGCAGCTTGTTCGGGTCTGGGGCCAACGTCCTGACTTTC. As protein: CASSLFGSGANVLTF.

This clone showed up just a few times. The chain couples TRBV6-1 to TRBJ1-5, with D uncertain. Germline V gene data show CDR1 as MNHNS and CDR2 as SASEGT. V lost 0 bases to trimming and J lost 0 bases, with 12 bases between them. This CDR3 is 17 amino acids long. CDR3 protein: CASSEASTPVSNQPQHF. The CDR3 coding sequence is TGTGCCAGCAGTGAAGCGTCGACACCGGTTAGCAATCAGCCCCAGCATTTT.

This clone was detected only a few times. The chain is built from TRBV19 and TRBJ1-2; 8 positions match TRBD1. V lost 7 bases and J lost 10; bases outside the gene matches: 17. The CDR3 has 15 residues. Germline V gene sequence: CDR1 LNHDA, CDR2 SQIVND (reference sequence). The CDR3 sequence: CASTLIPGGRFDYTF. The DNA for the CDR3 is TGTGCCAGTACCTTGATCCCAGGGGGCAGGTTTGACTACACCTTC.

The chain recombines TRBV14 with TRBJ2-5, with D perhaps TRBD1 (6 bases). The CDR3 runs to 19 residues. Trimming stripped 1 base from V and 2 bases from J, with 23 bases between. The germline V gene has CDR1 SGHDN and CDR2 FVKESK. The CDR3, as DNA: TGTGCCAGCAGCCAAGGAATTATGGGAACAGGGACAAATCAAGAGACCCAGTACTTC. Its translation is CASSQGIMGTGTNQETQYF.

The chain recombines TRBV7-9 with TRBJ2-7; 11 bases are a match to TRBD2. After removal of 5 bases from V and 6 bases from J, the junction contained 9 bases not matched to a gene. Germline CDR1 and CDR2: SEHNR and FQNEAQ (reference sequence). This CDR3 region has 15 residues. CDR3 DNA sequence: TGTGCCAGCAGCATAACTAGCGGGAGCTTCGGCGAGCAGTACTTC. Residues: CASSITSGSFGEQYF.

The rearrangement links TRBV5-1 to TRBJ2-3, with 11 bases matching TRBD2. Trimming removed 4 bases from V and 4 bases from J; junction bases left unmatched: 5. In germline, CDR1 is SGHRS, CDR2 YFSETQ. This CDR3 is built from 15 residues. The CDR3 sequence is CASSDGTSGADTQYF. CDR3 coding DNA: TGCGCCAGCAGCGACGGGACTAGCGGTGCAGATACGCAGTATTTT.

A word on this clone: A read error may produce the germline difference seen at one junction end. The rearrangement uses TRBV7-7 and TRBJ2-2; TRBD1 is a possible D gene (6 bases). Germline V CDR1 and CDR2: SSHAT, FNYEAQ (reference sequence). The CDR3 is 16 residues long. The CDR3 DNA reads TGTGCTAGCAGCCTCGGGCAGGGGAAAAACACCGGGGAGCTGTTTTTT. Amino acid sequence: CASSLGQGKNTGELFF.

The gene calls are TRBV6-1 and TRBJ1-1; the D gene is possibly TRBD1 (5 bases). Germline V CDR1 and CDR2: MNHNS, SASEGT. The CDR3 is made up of 16 amino acids. Trimming left V 1 base short and J 6 bases short, with 18 bases between. This CDR3 reads CASSEGWEGARSEAFF. For the CDR3, the DNA is TGTGCCAGCAGTGAAGGGTGGGAAGGGGCGCGATCTGAAGCTTTCTTT.

This sequence joins TRBV11-3 and TRBJ1-1; no firm D call. Germline CDR1 reads SGHNT; CDR2 reads YENEEA. CDR3 size: 15 residues. V was clipped by 0 bases and J by 1 base, with 9 bases between them. CDR3 DNA sequence: TGTGCCAGCAGCTTAGATACGAGAAAGAACACTGAAGCTTTCTTT. The encoded protein is CASSLDTRKNTEAFF.

The rearrangement links TRBV5-1 to TRBJ2-1; D uncertain. The CDR3 extends over 14 amino acids. With 2 bases removed from V and 4 bases from J, the gap between germline ends came to 10 bases. Germline CDR1 is SGHRS and CDR2 is YFSETQ. The CDR3 DNA reads as TGCGCCAGCAGCTTAGTAACTTATTACAATGAGCAGTTCTTC. Translating gives CASSLVTYYNEQFF.

J is TRBJ2-7 and V is TRBV6-5; D remains ambiguous. The CDR3 runs to 14 residues. Germline assignment: CDR1 MNHEY and CDR2 SVGAGI. Deletions cut 6 bases from V and 1 base from J, with 13 bases between. The CDR3 protein is CASRAGVGSYEQYF. CDR3 coding DNA: TGTGCCAGCAGAGCCGGCGTCGGGTCCTACGAGCAGTACTTC.

The chain recombines TRBV6-5 with TRBJ2-7, with TRBD2 matching over 7 bases. V dropped 4 bases and J dropped 3; count of bases not matched to a gene: 9. Germline lookup yields CDR1 MNHEY and CDR2 SVGAGI. The CDR3 consists of 15 residues. The CDR3 loop reads CASSFLAGAGYEQYF. CDR3 nucleotide sequence: TGTGCCAGCAGTTTCTTGGCGGGAGCCGGCTACGAGCAGTACTTC.

This clone was counted only a few times. V is TRBV13 and J is TRBJ2-5; D is unresolved. The CDR3 has 14 residues. CDR1 and CDR2 (germline): PRHDT, FYEKMQ (reference sequence). Trimming stripped 3 bases from V and 2 bases from J, with 10 bases between. For the CDR3, the DNA is TGTGCCAGCAGCTTGGAGCTACATCAAGAGACCCAGTACTTC. Amino acids: CASSLELHQETQYF.

The chain links TRBV11-2 to TRBJ2-7; D unresolved. Trimming stripped 2 bases from V and 2 bases from J, with 7 bases between. This CDR3 contains 13 residues. Germline CDR1 and CDR2: SGHAT and FQNNGV. The CDR3: CASSLSQAYEQYF. The CDR3 nucleotides are TGTGCCAGCAGCTTATCACAAGCCTACGAGCAGTACTTC.

Only a few counts were recorded for this clone. This chain connects TRBV30 to TRBJ2-5; 8 bases agree with TRBD1. This CDR3 is built from 12 residues. J gave up 3 bases and V 7 bases, and 4 bases lay outside the gene matches. CDR1 is GTSNPN, CDR2 SVGIG, per germline (reference sequence). CDR3 nucleotides: TGTGCCTATCGGACAGGGAAAGAGACCCAGTACTTC. It is translated as CAYRTGKETQYF.